This TCR beta chain is drawn from a study of blood T cell repertoires in COVID-19. The overall study: Sites in the United States, Italy and Spain provided acute and convalescent COVID-19 samples. PBMCs, B-cell-depleted T cells, or T cells were the source of the cDNA or gDNA that made up the material.

This study enrolled people aged roughly 18 to 89 from about 26 US geographic areas. CDR1 and CDR2 (germline): KGHDR, SFDVKD. V lost 3 bases to trimming and J lost 5 bases, with 9 bases between them. This CDR3 has 13 amino acids. As originally analysed: Reference gene primer amplification in the assay estimated nucleated cell counts. Sequenced by immunoSEQ multiplex PCR; TCRdb stores in-frame clones only, minus some. For V, J and clone size, that table is used; D and trimming come from the DNA. The sample consists of about 390,000 clones, 87% of them appearing once. The J gene is TRBJ1-2, the V gene TRBV24-1; D call uncertain. This receptor was taken from a woman between 45 and 65 years old who had recovered from COVID-19. The sample was PBMCs or T cells enriched from blood (not recorded which). The DNA for the CDR3 is TGTGCCACCAGTGATCACAACAGTTATGGCTACACCTTC. Translating gives CATSDHNSYGYTF.